The rows below give T cell receptor beta chains drawn from one sample of a study of T cells after yellow fever vaccination. Each CDR3 protein is one row after TCRdb ran MiXCR on the 5' RACE reads. The top ten hold roughly 41% of the sample, which has some 99,000 distinct CDR3 sequences, less than 6% seen once. The sample here was CD8+ T cells sorted from PBMCs, taken 10 days after the yellow fever booster vaccination. All receptors derive from a man younger than 35 who received the YFV17D yellow fever vaccine. Both conserved end residues are part of each CDR3. The D gene is left open where the match is weak. Size values are once, few and many counts, or a class for expanded clones, and some rows have none.

V gene	clone size	D gene	J gene	CDR3 DNA	CDR3 protein
TRBV5-1	few	-	TRBJ2-1	TGCGCCAGCAGCTTGCGACGGAACAATGAGCAGTTCTTC	CASSLRRNNEQFF
TRBV28	-	-	TRBJ2-5	TGTGCCAGCAATTTTCGACCGCGGGGAGGTGGCGAGACCCAGTACTTC	CASNFRPRGGGETQYF
TRBV7-6	-	TRBD1	TRBJ2-3	TGTGCCAGCAGCTTAGGGGGACAGGGCCCAGATACGCAGTATTTT	CASSLGGQGPDTQYF
TRBV5-1	few	-	TRBJ2-5	TGCGCCAGCAGCTTAGTGCCAGGGGTCCAAGAGACCCAGTACTTC	CASSLVPGVQETQYF
TRBV11-3	few	TRBD2	TRBJ2-1	TGTGCCAGCAGCCCCCGGGTAGCGGGAGACTACAATGAGCAGTTCTTC	CASSPRVAGDYNEQFF
TRBV7-9	-	-	TRBJ2-1	TGTGCCAGCAGAACAAGAGGGGCGACAATCTACAATGAGCAGTTCTTC	CASRTRGATIYNEQFF
TRBV7-8	many	-	TRBJ1-5	TGTGCCAGCAGCTTACGGAATAGCAATCAGCCCCAGCATTTT	CASSLRNSNQPQHF
TRBV7-2	many	-	TRBJ2-1	TGTGCCAGCAGCTCAGCGGTTCAGAGGAATGAGCAGTTCTTC	CASSSAVQRNEQFF
TRBV25-1	-	TRBD2	TRBJ2-3	TGTGCCAGCAGTGGGCCTAGAGCGGGGGGTTTAAATACGCAGTATTTT	CASSGPRAGGLNTQYF
TRBV6-2/TRBV6-3	few	-	TRBJ2-7	TGTGCCAGCAGGCTACGAAACTACGAGCAGTACTTC	CASRLRNYEQYF
TRBV12-3/TRBV12-4	many	TRBD2	TRBJ2-2	TGTGCCAGCAGTCCCGGGGGGTTTACCGGGGAGCTGTTTTTT	CASSPGGFTGELFF
TRBV5-1	few	-	TRBJ2-7	TGCGCCAGCAGCCTTACCGGGACAAATTACGAGCAGTACTTC	CASSLTGTNYEQYF
TRBV7-8	many	-	TRBJ2-1	TGTGCCAGCAGCTTGAGTGGCGCTGAGCAGTTCTTC	CASSLSGAEQFF
TRBV5-1	few	-	TRBJ2-3	TGCGCCAGCAGCTCCCGGGACGAAACAGATACGCAGTATTTT	CASSSRDETDTQYF
TRBV6-5	-	TRBD2	TRBJ2-3	TGTGCCAGCAGTTATGCTAGCGGGGGAGGTGATACGCAGTATTTT	CASSYASGGGDTQYF
TRBV12-3/TRBV12-4	few	-	TRBJ2-5	TGTGCCAGCAGTTTTAAGGCAGGGCAAGAGACCCAGTACTTC	CASSFKAGQETQYF
TRBV19	-	TRBD2	TRBJ2-3	TGTGCCAGTAGCCGAGAACTAGCGGTCCCTGAAGATACGCAGTATTTT	CASSRELAVPEDTQYF
TRBV29-1	-	TRBD1	TRBJ2-3	TGCAGCGTTGGGGCGACAGGGGCCACAGATACGCAGTATTTT	CSVGATGATDTQYF
TRBV6-2/TRBV6-3	-	-	TRBJ1-4	TGTGCCAGCAATGACTACTGGGACCCGACGGGCCTTAATGAAAAACTGTTTTTT	CASNDYWDPTGLNEKLFF
TRBV5-4	many	-	TRBJ2-1	TGTGCCAGCAGCTTTGGGTACAATGAGCAGTTCTTC	CASSFGYNEQFF
TRBV10-3	-	-	TRBJ2-3	TGTGCCATCAGTGATGCTAGCCTGGGAGATACGCAGTATTTT	CAISDASLGDTQYF
TRBV5-4	few	TRBD1	TRBJ2-1	TGTGCCAGCAGCTCCGGGACAGAGTCCTACAATGAGCAGTTCTTC	CASSSGTESYNEQFF
TRBV19	few	TRBD1	TRBJ1-5	TGTGCCAGTAGACCGGGACAGGGAAGCAATCAGCCCCAGCATTTT	CASRPGQGSNQPQHF